The 15 T cell receptor beta chains below were found in one sample sequenced in a study of esophageal squamous cell carcinoma under preoperative chemotherapy. Documented time point: after preoperative PTX-NDP chemotherapy. MiXCR was run by TCRdb on the PCR reads, yielding one entry per CDR3 protein. Found here are about 32,000 distinct CDR3 sequences, around 50% of them singletons; the top ten hold roughly 24%. Specimen collection occurred from a patient given preoperative chemotherapy. The receptors come from a human donor with esophageal squamous cell carcinoma. The donor label of this sample is uncertain.

This clonotype was picked up many times. The chain couples TRBV10-3 to TRBJ2-2; tentative D call: TRBD1 (5 bases). The CDR3 is 15 amino acids. From germline, CDR1 is ENHRY and CDR2 SYGVKD. V gave up 3 bases and J gave up 4 bases, with 12 bases separating them. The CDR3 DNA reads as TGTGCCATCAGTGACCCGACAGTAAGCACCGGGGAGCTGTTTTTT. This gives the protein CAISDPTVSTGELFF.

Note on this clonotype: Relative to the germline gene, one junction end is altered; a read error may explain this. The CDR3 spells CARSFQGRFTDKLFF. CDR3 nucleotides: TGTGCCCGCAGCTTTCAGGGGAGGTTCACAGATAAGCTGTTTTTT. J is TRBJ2-3 and V is TRBV7-8; perhaps D is TRBD1 or TRBD2 (6 bases each). The closer fit of TRBJ2-2 to the DNA end suggests the J call may be wrong. The germline V gene encodes CDR1 SGHVS and CDR2 FQNEAQ. The CDR3 spans 15 residues.

In its sample, this clonotype was seen a few times. The DNA of the CDR3 is TGTGCCAGCACCTCATCTAGCGGAGCTTCCTACAATGAGCAGTTCTTC. Its protein product is CASTSSSGASYNEQFF. J is TRBJ2-1 and V is TRBV3-1, with TRBD2 identical over 7 bases. CDR3 length: 16 residues. Germline assignment: CDR1 LGHDT and CDR2 YNNKEL (reference sequence). Trimming at V came to 7 bases and at J to 1 base, leaving 10 bases not matched to a gene.

Regarding this clonotype: An end of the junction does not agree with germline; a read error may underlie this. In DNA, the CDR3 is TGTGCCAGCGCGGGTACCGGGGGGCGGGACCAAGATACCCAGTACTTT. Amino acid sequence: CASAGTGGRDQDTQYF. The V and J genes are TRBV12-3 or TRBV12-4 and TRBJ2-3; D possibly corresponds to TRBD2 (7 bases). The CDR3 has 16 amino acids.

This clonotype was recorded many times. The rearrangement links TRBV7-8 to TRBJ1-2; D gene unclear. V was shortened by 5 bases and J by 2 bases, with 15 bases between the two germline ends. The CDR3 length is 15 residues. Germline V gene lookup returns CDR1 SGHVS and CDR2 FQNEAQ. DNA for the CDR3: TGTGCCAGCAGCCCTCGAGAGGTGTTCAACTATGGCTACACCTTC. Residues: CASSPREVFNYGYTF.

There are many counts of this clonotype. The V and J genes are TRBV7-3 and TRBJ2-3; D is unclear. Trimming stripped 5 bases from V and 0 bases from J, with 6 bases between. Germline V CDR1 and CDR2: SGHTA, FQGTGA. The CDR3 loop spans 13 amino acids. The CDR3 loop is CASSGYSTDTQYF. DNA for the CDR3: TGTGCCAGCAGCGGTTATAGCACAGATACGCAGTATTTT.

The rearrangement links TRBV7-8 to TRBJ2-2; the match to TRBD2 covers 7 bases. With the DNA end fitting TRBJ2-3 better, the J assignment may be wrong. CDR1 SGHVS and CDR2 FQNEAQ come from the germline V gene. CDR3 size: 16 residues. The CDR3 is CASSRLRGVSTGAQYF. The CDR3 nucleotides are TGTGCCAGCAGCCGCCTACGGGGGGTGAGCACCGGTGCGCAGTATTTT.

The chain uses TRBV6-2 or TRBV6-3 and TRBJ2-3; tentatively, D is TRBD2 (5 bases). The germline V gene has CDR1 MNHEY and CDR2 SVGEGT. V lost 9 bases and J 9 bases, leaving 19 bases between the germline ends. This CDR3 has 13 residues. The CDR3 loop reads CARGTRAKDTQYF. As DNA, the CDR3 is TGTGCCAGGGGAACGCGGGCCAAAGACACGCAGTATTTT.

In regard to this clonotype: Germline and junction disagree at one end, which may indicate a read error. The V call is TRBV7-2, the J call TRBJ2-2; possibly TRBD2 for D (5 bases). Germline V gives CDR1 SGHTA, CDR2 FQGNSA. The CDR3 is made up of 16 amino acids. The CDR3: CASSLDAGIRTGALYF. DNA for the CDR3: TGTGCCAGCAGCTTAGATGCGGGTATCCGGACCGGTGCGCTGTATTTT.

The table lists this clonotype with many counts. The chain employs TRBV7-2 and TRBJ2-2; a weak D match, TRBD2 (5 bases). The germline gives CDR1 SGHTA, CDR2 FQGNSA. Trimming took 5 bases from V and 1 from J, leaving 14 bases between them. CDR3 length: 16 residues. The CDR3 region has the DNA TGTGCCAGCAGCCAACCCCCGGGGTTGAACACCGGGGAGCTGTTTTTT. It yields the protein CASSQPPGLNTGELFF.

This clonotype was found many times. The chain joins TRBV28 to TRBJ2-5; D may be TRBD1 or TRBD2 (5 bases each). CDR1 is MDHEN, CDR2 SYDVKM, per germline. The CDR3 extends over 17 amino acids. Between the trimmed V and J ends, which lost 4 bases and 5 bases, there was a span of 23 bases. The CDR3 region has the DNA TGTGCCAGCAGTTCATCCGAAGGCCTTTTTTGGGGGGAGACCCAGTACTTC. This encodes CASSSSEGLFWGETQYF.

In the case of this clonotype: The junction and the germline gene differ at one end; a read error may be behind it. The chain recombines TRBV27 with TRBJ2-5; D uncertain. The length of the CDR3 is 11 residues. The V gene's germline CDR1 is MNHEY and CDR2 SMNVEV (reference sequence). CDR3: CAGRDRETQYF. DNA for the CDR3: TGCGCCGGCCGTGACCGGGAGACCCAGTACTTC.

This rearrangement joins TRBV6-1 to TRBJ2-1; 11 nucleotides align to TRBD2. The J segment lost 13 bases and the V segment lost 4 bases, leaving 15 bases of the junction unmatched. This CDR3 is 16 amino acids long. CDR1 and CDR2 (germline): MNHNS, SASEGT. CDR3: CASSVSSGRAGETQFF. The CDR3 DNA is TGTGCCAGCAGTGTCAGTAGCGGGAGGGCCGGGGAGACCCAGTTCTTC.

Regarding this clonotype: This CDR3 is missing its conserved last phenylalanine or tryptophan, likely due to a read error. The chain uses TRBV12-3 or TRBV12-4 and TRBJ2-5; either TRBD1 or TRBD2 may supply D (5 bases each). Trimming cost V 4 bases and J 9 bases, with 21 bases left between them. The CDR3 has 15 residues. The CDR3 DNA reads TGTGCCAGCAGTTCCGGGGCACCGCCGCGAGCGGCCCAGTACTCG. Translation: CASSSGAPPRAAQYS.

CDR3 sequence reads: CASTRGLGAKNIQYF. As DNA, the CDR3 is TGTGCCAGCACCCGGGGGCTGGGAGCCAAAAACATTCAGTACTTC. This rearrangement joins TRBV12-3 or TRBV12-4 to TRBJ2-4; D tentatively reads TRBD1 or TRBD2 (6 bases each). The CDR3 is 15 amino acids. V was clipped by 7 bases and J by 0 bases, with 13 bases between them.